One and the same sample provided the 2 T cell receptor beta chains below, sequenced in a study of blood T cell repertoires in COVID-19. Assay used: immunoSEQ multiplex PCR; TCRdb lists only in-frame clones, some missing. Among some 150,000 clones listed, 86% were seen once. The sample comprised peripheral blood. These receptor sequences come from a woman between 55 and 75 years old with COVID-19, enrolled during active disease.

This clone was recorded a few times. The V and J genes are TRBV6-5 and TRBJ1-6, with D possibly matching TRBD1 (6 bases). The CDR3 is made up of 14 amino acids. Between the trimmed V and J ends, which lost 3 bases and 10 bases, there was a span of 13 bases. Germline values: CDR1 MNHEY, CDR2 SVGAGI. CDR3 amino acids: CASSYQQGVSPLHF. The CDR3, as DNA: TGTGCCAGCAGTTATCAACAGGGAGTCTCACCCCTCCACTTT.

A single count supports this clone. This chain joins TRBV9 and TRBJ2-5, with 9 bases aligning to TRBD1. Per the germline V gene, CDR1 is SGDLS and CDR2 is YYNGEE. V shed 4 bases and J 10 bases; nucleotides not matched to a gene: 8. The CDR3 extends over 13 amino acids. As DNA, the CDR3 is TGTGCCAGCAGCCCCCGGACAGGGGTGGGCCAGTACTTC. Translation: CASSPRTGVGQYF.